The present T cell receptor beta chain was sequenced within a study of T cells in Graves' hyperthyroidism and ophthalmopathy. About the research overall: Peripheral blood was obtained at initial diagnosis, preceding any treatment.

This clonotype showed up just a few times. Its antigen remains unknown. The study excluded patients with uncontrolled infection, other autoimmune disease, pregnancy or lactation. A roughly 9.3 ml volume of fresh peripheral blood provided the PBMCs. The TCR beta CDR3 regions underwent amplification using RNA transcripts as the source. The HTBI primer set served for first-round RT-PCR of the TCR CDR3. Each CDR3 protein is one row after TCRdb ran MiXCR on the multiplex PCR reads. The sample has 250,000 to 300,000 distinct CDR3 sequences; over 15% are singletons. Study findings and constraints: Most thyroid clonotypes expanded above 0.001 appeared in blood too.

The receptor was derived from an older woman with Graves' ophthalmopathy. Sample: blood.

CDR3 DNA: TGTGCCAGCAGCTTGGGTCCGGGACTAGCACCCTACAATGAGCAGTTCTTC. As protein: CASSLGPGLAPYNEQFF. The chain combines TRBV7-3 with TRBJ2-1; TRBD2 matches 9 bases. J gave up 2 bases and V 3 bases, and 8 bases lay outside the gene matches. The CDR3 length is 17 residues. Germline loops: CDR1 SGHTA, CDR2 FQGTGA.